This is a list of T cell receptor beta chains from one sample in a study of graft-versus-host responses after intestinal transplantation. Using immunoSEQ multiplex PCR, the repertoire was profiled, and TCRdb retains in-frame clones only, with some absent. The sample includes some 100,000 clones, about 93% of them seen just once. Antigens of these TCRs are unknown. Sequenced here: unstimulated CD8+ T cells sorted from spleen or lymph node cells, sampled before transplant. Every receptor here comes from a human donor who was the organ donor for an intestinal transplant. Both conserved end residues are trimmed from each CDR3. A D gene is named only where the DNA matches it firmly.

V gene	J gene	D gene	CDR3 protein
TRBV6-5	TRBJ2-1	TRBD2	ASSYSTAGAYNEQF
TRBV5-6	TRBJ2-7	.	ASSSDRDLLYEQY
TRBV5-6	TRBJ2-5	.	ASSLLAHETQY
TRBV10-3	TRBJ1-1	.	AISGGSKEAF
TRBV27	TRBJ1-2	.	ASTPRAGQDYYGYT
TRBV27	TRBJ2-1	TRBD1	ASRYNRDRQNEQF
TRBV2	TRBJ1-2	TRBD1	ASTGQGHYGYT
TRBV7-9	TRBJ1-1	.	ASSSQGTEAF
TRBV11-2	TRBJ1-1	.	ASSWDTLPPEAF
TRBV5-1	TRBJ2-1	TRBD2	ASGPRGLAPYNEQF
TRBV29-1	TRBJ2-4	TRBD2	SIRGEGTKNIQY
TRBV10-3	TRBJ2-3	.	ATRGMLMSTDTQY
TRBV9	TRBJ2-3	.	ASSVGVGSTDTQY
TRBV5-8	TRBJ2-1	TRBD2	ATRGVDEQF
TRBV28	TRBJ1-2	TRBD1	ASRTGVIRTGEWGGYT
TRBV7-9	TRBJ2-7	TRBD2	ASRWGGELSYEQY
TRBV28	TRBJ2-3	.	ASRVPTAVGQY
TRBV19	TRBJ1-1	.	ASSMWATMNTEAF
TRBV4-2	TRBJ1-2	.	ASSQMKKRYGYT
TRBV28	TRBJ2-3	.	ASIFGGDGGTDTQY
TRBV14	TRBJ2-3	.	ASSQVAGGRTDTQY
TRBV7-9	TRBJ2-3	.	AYQPGVPDTQY
TRBV5-1	TRBJ1-1	TRBD1	ASSLGGTGGPQAF
TRBV5-6	TRBJ2-7	.	ASTLGAGSYEQY
TRBV7-8	TRBJ1-1	.	ASSFLGDTEAF
TRBV28	TRBJ1-5	TRBD1	ASSPDRGHSNQPQH
TRBV13	TRBJ2-5	.	ASSLLGLAQETQY
TRBV4-3	TRBJ2-3	TRBD2	ASSQDLADTDTQY
TRBV10-2	TRBJ1-2	.	AVKSYGYT
TRBV7-3	TRBJ1-2	.	ASSYRRGDGYT
TRBV6-4	TRBJ1-6	.	ASSVGGKSSNSPLH
TRBV6-4	TRBJ2-1	TRBD1	ASSDSGDSPNEQF
TRBV5-6	TRBJ2-7	TRBD1	ASSHKPGGMGYEQY
TRBV20-1	TRBJ1-2	.	SGPPHSGYT
TRBV6-6	TRBJ1-1	.	ASNQGGGTEAF
TRBV6-5	TRBJ1-5	.	ASSYGHGQPQH
TRBV18	TRBJ2-7	.	ASSHHPGDYEQY
TRBV19	TRBJ2-2	TRBD2	ASSDSGRAELF
TRBV27	TRBJ2-7	.	ASSTTPQDYYEQY
TRBV7-6	TRBJ2-1	TRBD2	ASSVFSGMYNEQF
TRBV27	TRBJ1-5	.	ASGGGRAAGNQPQH
TRBV2	TRBJ1-4	.	ASSVVARGGFGEKLF
TRBV10-3	TRBJ1-1	TRBD1	AISLGQGEDTEAF
TRBV5-4	TRBJ1-3	.	ASSFRGGNTIY
TRBV5-4	TRBJ2-4	TRBD2	ASSVGTSSLGY
TRBV11-2	TRBJ1-2	TRBD1	ASSPERGRGYGYT
TRBV6-1	TRBJ2-3	.	ASSELGTLKGDTQY
TRBV9	TRBJ2-5	.	ASSGSGEETQY
TRBV19	TRBJ2-1	.	ASSIQTDYNEQF
TRBV5-6	TRBJ2-1	TRBD2	ASSPTGLAGSFYNEQF
TRBV7-3	TRBJ1-2	.	ASSPNGGVTSRATLDYGYT
TRBV6-6	TRBJ2-7	.	ASKREQY
TRBV7-8	TRBJ2-1	TRBD2	ASSWSSGTASYNEQF